Each of the 9 T cell receptor beta chains below was sequenced from the same sample in a study of post-analysis software for immune sequencing data (dated by TCRdb to the mid-2010s). Beyond this particular receptor, the publication reports: Significantly higher frequencies in patients than in controls were found for five or six TRBV segments, including TRBV5-6, TRBV5-1 and TRBV20-1.

The receptor library was made with PCR. Sequencing instrument: Illumina HiSeq 2500. To reduce PCR and sequencing biases, unique molecular identifiers were built into the TCR beta cDNA libraries. The public reads were reprocessed in TCRdb via fastp at Q25 and MiXCR, keeping in-frame beta chains. Records with the same CDR3 protein are collapsed into one entry carrying the most frequent genes and DNA. The sample table shows 800,000 to 950,000 distinct CDR3 sequences, and about 50% are seen once. The ten largest clonotypes hold approximately 4.5% of the sample. Their antigens are not known. Sequenced sample: blood. These receptors were collected from a girl under 18 with multiple sclerosis.

This clonotype came up a few times. This sequence joins TRBV3-1 and TRBJ1-2, with unresolved D. Between the trimmed V and J ends, which lost 4 bases and 8 bases, there was a span of 14 bases. This CDR3 is built from 13 residues. The germline gives CDR1 LGHDT, CDR2 YNNKEL (reference sequence). CDR3 bases: TGTGCCAGCAGCCGGCCATACGCGGGCGGCTACACCTTC. Its translation is CASSRPYAGGYTF. Full variable domain (missing parts from reference TRBV3-1 and TRBJ1-2): DTAVSQTPKYLVTQMGNDKSIKCEQNLGHDTMYWYKQDSKKFLKIMFSYNNKELIINETVPNRFSPKSPDKAHLNLHINSLELGDSAVYFCASSRPYAGGYTFGSGTRLTVV.

Comment on this clonotype: The junction shows a germline mismatch at one end, possibly a read error. J is TRBJ2-4 and V is TRBV4-1, with TRBD1 identical over 8 bases. The end of the DNA is better explained by TRBJ2-7, so the J call may be wrong. CDR3 length: 14 residues. In germline, CDR1 is MGHRA, CDR2 YSYEKL. The CDR3 coding sequence is TGCGCCGGCAGCCAGCAGGGGGCTGTGTTCGAGCAGTACTTC. As protein: CAGSQQGAVFEQYF.

In DNA form, the CDR3 reads TGCGCCAGCAGCTTGGGGCCGGCCTATGGCTACACCTTC. Translation: CASSLGPAYGYTF. V gene TRBV5-1 combines with J gene TRBJ1-2; D uncertain. Between the trimmed V and J ends, which lost 0 bases and 4 bases, there was a span of 7 bases. The CDR3 has 13 residues. Germline V lookup: CDR1 SGHRS, CDR2 YFSETQ.

The CDR3 region has the DNA TGTGCCAGCAGCTTACTCCAGGGGCAGGCTAATGAGCAGTTCTTC. Translating gives CASSLLQGQANEQFF. The chain links TRBV7-9 to TRBJ2-1; D is possibly TRBD1 (6 bases). The CDR3 loop spans 15 amino acids. Per the germline V gene, CDR1 is SEHNR and CDR2 is FQNEAQ (reference sequence). Deletions cut 2 bases from V and 7 bases from J, with 15 bases between. Supplemented by reference TRBV7-9 and TRBJ2-1, the full variable domain reads DTGVSQNPRHKITKRGQNVTFRCDPISEHNRLYWYRQTLGQGPEFLTYFQNEAQLEKSRLLSDRFSAERPKGSFSTLEIQRTEQGDSAMYLCASSLLQGQANEQFFGPGTRLTVL.

This clonotype was detected only a few times. The CDR3: CASSSGGRSYEQYF. In DNA, the CDR3 is TGTGCCAGCAGTTCAGGGGGCCGATCCTACGAGCAGTACTTC. The V and J genes are TRBV12-3 or TRBV12-4 and TRBJ2-7; the match to TRBD1 covers 8 bases. V dropped 4 bases and J dropped 1; count of bases not matched to a gene: 3. CDR3 length: 14 amino acids.

The V gene is TRBV3-1, the J gene TRBJ2-1, with D uncertain. The CDR3 length is 13 residues. V shed 4 bases and J shed 8 bases, with 12 bases lying between them. The V gene's germline CDR1 is LGHDT and CDR2 YNNKEL (reference sequence). The chain's CDR3 is CASSLSPPHEQFF. The CDR3 DNA reads as TGTGCCAGCAGCCTTAGCCCTCCCCATGAGCAGTTCTTC.

This clonotype was observed a few times. This chain connects TRBV20-1 to TRBJ2-1, with D possibly TRBD2 on 5 matching bases. V gave up 0 bases and J gave up 7 bases, with 7 bases separating them. This CDR3 region has 12 residues. Looked up from germline, CDR1 is DFQATT and CDR2 is SNEGSKA (reference sequence). CDR3 sequence: CSARESGNEQFF. As DNA, the CDR3 is TGCAGTGCTAGAGAGTCGGGAAATGAGCAGTTCTTC.

The genes are TRBV12-3 or TRBV12-4 and TRBJ1-2; D might be TRBD1 (5 bases). The V and J ends lost 8 bases and 2 bases respectively, with 18 bases between them. This CDR3 comprises 15 residues. The CDR3 here is CASQKPGRGNYGYTF. CDR3 DNA sequence: TGTGCCAGCCAAAAACCGGGACGGGGGAACTATGGCTACACCTTC.

The genes are TRBV20-1 and TRBJ2-1, with D uncertain. V was trimmed by 5 bases and J by 8 bases, leaving 7 bases between them. Germline V gene data show CDR1 as DFQATT and CDR2 as SNEGSKA (reference sequence). The CDR3 length is 10 residues. As DNA, the CDR3 is TGCAGTGCTCGTTTAGATGAGCAGTTCTTC. Its protein product is CSARLDEQFF.